The clone carrying this T cell receptor (beta chain) was detected ten times or more. Its matching antigen is unknown. This specimen comes from a study of T cells in Graves' hyperthyroidism and ophthalmopathy. Researchers took RNA transcripts and amplified the TCR beta CDR3 regions from them. First-round RT-PCR targeting the TCR CDR3 was performed with the HTBI primer set. TCRdb ran MiXCR on the multiplex PCR reads and lists one entry per CDR3 protein. The repertoire consists of roughly 700,000 distinct CDR3 sequences, with around 15% occurring once and the leading ten covering about a tenth. Points from the study as a whole: Blood shared most expanded thyroid clonotypes above 0.001.

The clonotype originates from a woman aged 18-29 years with Graves' hyperthyroidism. The material sequenced was blood.

CDR3 region: CSARSVAGLTQYF. In nucleotides, the CDR3 is TGCAGTGCTAGATCTGTAGCGGGGCTTACGCAGTATTTT. The V gene is TRBV20-1, the J gene TRBJ2-3, with 8 bases matching TRBD2. V dropped 2 bases and J dropped 8; count of bases not matched to a gene: 6. Germline V CDR1 and CDR2: DFQATT, SNEGSKA (reference sequence). CDR3 length: 13 amino acids.